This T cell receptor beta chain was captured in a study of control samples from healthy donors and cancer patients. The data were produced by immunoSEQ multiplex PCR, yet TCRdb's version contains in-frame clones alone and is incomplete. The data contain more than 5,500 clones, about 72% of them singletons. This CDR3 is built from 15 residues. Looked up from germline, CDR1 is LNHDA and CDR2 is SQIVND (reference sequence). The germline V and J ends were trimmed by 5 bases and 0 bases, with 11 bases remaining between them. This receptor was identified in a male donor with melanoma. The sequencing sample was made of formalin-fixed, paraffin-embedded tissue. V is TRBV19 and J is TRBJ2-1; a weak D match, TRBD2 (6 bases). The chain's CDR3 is CASSPPGVSYNEQFF. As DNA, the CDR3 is TGTGCCAGTAGTCCTCCGGGAGTCTCCTACAATGAGCAGTTCTTC.